These 18 T cell receptor beta chains came from one sample sequenced in a study of spatial heterogeneity in lung cancer. Time point: sample taken at primary tumor resection. Using its own MiXCR run on the 5' RACE reads, TCRdb lists one record per CDR3 protein. Among 35,000 to 50,000 distinct CDR3 sequences, 3.1% were seen once, and the ten largest hold roughly 34%. Sequences were derived from normal lung tissue next to the tumor, sampled at surgery. The receptors derive from a male donor with early-stage non-small cell lung cancer.

This clonotype was observed at least ten times. CDR3 protein: CASSYWSLTDTQYF. The DNA for the CDR3 is TGTGCCAGCAGTTACTGGTCGTTAACAGATACGCAGTATTTT. V and J are TRBV6-2 or TRBV6-3 and TRBJ2-3, with D unclear. Trimming shortened V by 1 base and J by 3 bases, and 8 bases separated the two germline ends. CDR3 size: 14 residues. The germline CDR1 and CDR2 sequences are MNHEY and SVGEGT.

In this sample, this clonotype turned up many times. The gene calls are TRBV7-9 and TRBJ2-2; 8 bases align to TRBD1. Germline V gene data show CDR1 as SEHNR and CDR2 as FQNEAQ (reference sequence). V dropped 5 bases and J dropped 6; count of bases not matched to a gene: 2. The CDR3 spans 13 residues. As DNA, the CDR3 is TGTGCCAGCAGCCGGACAGGGCCCGGGGAGCTGTTTTTT. It translates to CASSRTGPGELFF.

This clonotype was seen ten or more times. The V call is TRBV7-2, the J call TRBJ1-1; 10 nucleotides line up with TRBD1. J was trimmed by 3 bases and V by 1 base; bases with no gene match: 2. The CDR3 has 15 amino acids. Germline V gene sequence: CDR1 SGHTA, CDR2 FQGNSA. The CDR3 nucleotides read TGTGCCAGCAGCTTAGATGGGACAGGGGACACTGAAGCTTTCTTT. It is translated as CASSLDGTGDTEAFF.

This chain links TRBV12-3 or TRBV12-4 with TRBJ1-1, with D unresolved. CDR3 length: 14 residues. Trimming left V 4 bases short and J 5 bases short, with 14 bases between. The CDR3 region has the DNA TGTGCCAGCAGTTCGCGGATACTGGGAACTGAAGCTTTCTTT. It translates to CASSSRILGTEAFF.

Ten or more counts support this clonotype. This sequence joins TRBV2 and TRBJ2-3; TRBD2 matches 7 bases. The CDR3 sequence is 15 residues long. V was pared by 6 bases and J by 2 bases, with 8 bases of the junction left unmatched. The germline V gene has CDR1 SNHLY and CDR2 FYNNEI. The CDR3 here is CASRESGNPTDTQYF. CDR3 coding DNA: TGTGCCAGCAGAGAAAGCGGGAACCCCACAGATACGCAGTATTTT. The variable domain in full, with the rest retrieved from reference TRBV2 and TRBJ2-3, is EPEVTQTPSHQVTQMGQEVILRCVPISNHLYFYWYRQILGQKVEFLVSFYNNEISEKSEIFDDQFSVERPDGSNFTLKIRSTKLEDSAMYFCASRESGNPTDTQYFGPGTRLTVL.

Ten or more counts support this clonotype. The CDR3 nucleotides read TGTGCCAGCAGCTTAGAAAGCCGAAGCTCCTACAATGAGCAGTTCTTC. This translates into CASSLESRSSYNEQFF. V gene TRBV11-2 combines with J gene TRBJ2-1; D not certain. Germline V gives CDR1 SGHAT, CDR2 FQNNGV. Trimming removed 0 bases at V and 0 bases at J, with 9 bases between. CDR3 length: 16 amino acids.

This clonotype was seen repeatedly, ten times or more. The rearrangement joins TRBV20-1 to TRBJ2-1, with no clear D. V lost 3 bases and J lost 10, with 7 bases in between. The CDR3 consists of 10 residues. Germline V gene lookup returns CDR1 DFQATT and CDR2 SNEGSKA (reference sequence). Here the CDR3 DNA reads TGCAGTGCTAGTAAATTGGAGCAGTTCTTC. Its protein product is CSASKLEQFF.

This clonotype appeared many times. This chain links TRBV11-2 with TRBJ1-3; D gene uncertain. V was cut by 5 bases and J by 0 bases, with 5 bases left in between. CDR1 and CDR2 (germline): SGHAT, FQNNGV. The CDR3 totals 13 residues. The CDR3 DNA sequence: TGTGCCAGCAGCCACATCTCTGGAAACACCATATATTTT. Translated: CASSHISGNTIYF.

This clonotype has more than one count but fewer than ten. The chain combines TRBV7-2 with TRBJ1-1; D possibly corresponds to TRBD1 (5 bases). CDR1 and CDR2 from the germline V gene are SGHTA and FQGNSA. This CDR3 has 15 residues. Trimming stripped 1 base from V and 6 bases from J, with 15 bases between. The CDR3 DNA reads TGTGCCAGCAGCTTAGTGGGGCAGGGAAGGCCTGAAGCTTTCTTT. Protein: CASSLVGQGRPEAFF.

Ten or more counts support this clonotype. This sequence joins TRBV11-3 and TRBJ2-7, with D perhaps matching TRBD1 (6 bases). This CDR3 has 15 residues. Deletions cut 4 bases from V and 3 bases from J, with 16 bases between. Germline V CDR1 and CDR2: SGHNT, YENEEA. CDR3 nucleotides: TGTGCCAGCAGCTCCCCCGGCACAGGGATCTACGAGCAGTACTTC. Translation gives CASSSPGTGIYEQYF.

The sample holds many counts of this clonotype. V is TRBV3-1 and J is TRBJ1-1; D uncertain. V was pared by 4 bases and J by 0 bases, with 6 bases between. This CDR3 is 13 amino acids long. CDR1 and CDR2 from the germline V gene are LGHDT and YNNKEL (reference sequence). CDR3 DNA sequence: TGTGCCAGCAGCCTTAATATGAACACTGAAGCTTTCTTT. Protein sequence: CASSLNMNTEAFF.

This clonotype was recorded at least ten times. The chain is built from TRBV3-1 and TRBJ2-3, with 10 bases matching TRBD2. The V segment lost 0 bases and the J segment 7 bases; nucleotides outside the gene matches: 16. Germline V CDR1 and CDR2: LGHDT, YNNKEL (reference sequence). The CDR3 totals 19 residues. The CDR3 loop reads CASSQDDWTSGSLFNTQYF. The CDR3 region has the DNA TGTGCCAGCAGCCAAGATGATTGGACTAGCGGTTCCCTTTTTAATACGCAGTATTTT.

This chain connects TRBV29-1 to TRBJ2-5, with D perhaps TRBD1 or TRBD2 (6 bases each). Trimming cost V 7 bases and J 2 bases, with 20 bases left between them. The CDR3 length is 15 residues. Looked up from germline, CDR1 is SQVTM and CDR2 is ANQGSEA. CDR3 in amino acids: CSAEGEGGSQETQYF. CDR3 coding DNA: TGCAGCGCCGAGGGAGAAGGGGGGAGTCAAGAGACCCAGTACTTC.

By frequency in the sample, this clonotype is medium-sized. The rearrangement uses TRBV12-3 or TRBV12-4 and TRBJ1-1; D uncertain. V shed 5 bases and J shed 4 bases, with 8 bases lying between them. The CDR3 extends over 12 amino acids. Written as DNA, the CDR3 is TGTGCCAGCAGTAACGGGCTCACTGAAGCTTTCTTT. This codes for CASSNGLTEAFF.

V is TRBV28 and J is TRBJ1-5; 7 bases agree with TRBD1. The V and J ends lost 4 bases and 0 bases, in that order; junction bases with no gene match: 6. Germline V gene sequence: CDR1 MDHEN, CDR2 SYDVKM. This CDR3 is built from 16 residues. The CDR3 DNA is TGTGCCAGCAGTTACAGGGGAAGGGGTAGCAATCAGCCCCAGCATTTT. This translates into CASSYRGRGSNQPQHF.

This clonotype was observed many times. This chain connects TRBV6-5 to TRBJ2-1; 10 bases line up with TRBD2. CDR1 is MNHEY, CDR2 SVGAGI, per germline. This CDR3 spans 13 amino acids. Germline trimming cut 10 bases from V and 9 bases from J; bases unmatched to any gene: 9. CDR3 residues: CAIRASGSREQFF. In DNA form, the CDR3 reads TGTGCCATCCGGGCTAGCGGGAGCCGTGAGCAGTTCTTC.

This clonotype was seen ten or more times. The rearrangement uses TRBV7-2 and TRBJ2-1; 13 bases are a match to TRBD2. This CDR3 is built from 15 residues. In germline, CDR1 is SGHTA, CDR2 FQGNSA. V dropped 7 bases and J dropped 9; count of bases not matched to a gene: 9. The CDR3 is CASNGLAGAGGEQFF. The DNA of the CDR3 is TGTGCCAGCAACGGACTAGCGGGAGCCGGAGGTGAGCAGTTCTTC.

This clonotype was detected many times. The chain joins TRBV7-9 to TRBJ1-5; D is unresolved. This CDR3 is built from 14 residues. The V gene lost 4 bases and the J gene lost 2 bases, with 9 bases spanning the gap. In germline, CDR1 is SEHNR, CDR2 FQNEAQ (reference sequence). The DNA of the CDR3 is TGTGCCAGCAGCTCCAGTCCGGGCAATCAGCCCCAGCATTTT. Protein sequence: CASSSSPGNQPQHF.